These 19 T cell receptor beta chains were all obtained from the same sample, sequenced in a study of cytomegalovirus exposure and HLA in healthy donors. The PCR was carried out with 60 Vbeta primers and 13 Jbeta primers. TCRdb's table, derived via immunoSEQ multiplex PCR, lists solely in-frame clones and lacks some. The sample holds 100,000 or so clones. Specimen: PBMCs. The receptors here all came from a man aged 50-60 years in good health and CMV-seronegative.

The V gene is TRBV6-5, the J gene TRBJ1-2, with 9 bases fitting TRBD1. Trimming took 5 bases from V and 5 from J; bases not matched to a gene: 6. Germline V gene data show CDR1 as MNHEY and CDR2 as SVGAGI. CDR3 length: 14 residues. The CDR3 DNA is TGTGCCAGCAGTGAAGGGACAGGGATGTATGGCTACACCTTC. Protein sequence: CASSEGTGMYGYTF.

Details on this clone: Sequence at one end of the junction differs from germline and may be a read error. V and J are TRBV9 and TRBJ1-1; TRBD1 is a possible D gene (6 bases). Germline CDR1 and CDR2: SGDLS and YYNGEE. CDR3 size: 10 residues. CDR3 loop: CASSPSTGPF. CDR3 sequence (DNA): TGTGCCAGCAGTCCTTCCACAGGGCCCTTT.

The CDR3 DNA follows: TGCGCCAGCAGCCTGACGGGACACGTGAACACCGGGGAGCTGTTTTTT. Its protein product is CASSLTGHVNTGELFF. V and J are TRBV4-3 and TRBJ2-2, with a tentative D call TRBD1 (6 bases). The CDR3 covers 16 residues. CDR1 is LGHNA and CDR2 is YSLEER in the germline V gene. Trimming shortened V by 4 bases and J by 1 base, and 13 bases separated the two germline ends.

The gene calls are TRBV25-1 and TRBJ2-2; maybe TRBD1 (5 bases). The V end was cut by 7 bases, the J end by 2 bases, with 14 bases between. The CDR3 contains 15 residues. CDR1 MGHDK and CDR2 SYGVNS come from the germline V gene. CDR3 protein: CASTPWGINTGELFF. In DNA, the CDR3 is TGTGCCAGCACCCCTTGGGGCATCAACACCGGGGAGCTGTTTTTT.

The CDR3 sequence is CASSLLAGVYNEQFF. In DNA, the CDR3 is TGTGCCAGCAGCTTACTAGCGGGAGTCTACAATGAGCAGTTCTTC. The rearrangement uses TRBV5-4 and TRBJ2-1; 11 positions match TRBD2. This CDR3 contains 15 residues. The germline CDR1 and CDR2 sequences are SGHNT and YYREEE (reference sequence). J gave up 3 bases and V 2 bases, and 1 base lay outside the gene matches.

The V and J genes are TRBV6-5 and TRBJ1-5, with D perhaps matching TRBD1 (6 bases). Trimming took off 2 bases at V and 3 bases at J, with 11 bases between the two ends. In germline, CDR1 is MNHEY, CDR2 SVGAGI. CDR3 length equals 15 residues. The CDR3 spells CASSYGAGDNQPQHF. The CDR3 coding sequence is TGTGCCAGCAGTTACGGGGCAGGGGACAATCAGCCCCAGCATTTT.

The chain recombines TRBV2 with TRBJ2-7; 9 nucleotides line up with TRBD2. Unmatched junction bases numbered 8, after V lost 11 bases and J lost 3 bases. The CDR3 runs 13 residues. Germline V CDR1 and CDR2: SNHLY, FYNNEI. Here the CDR3 DNA reads TGTGCCTCGGCGGGGGGGGCCCGCTACGAGCAGTACTTC. Translation: CASAGGARYEQYF. Supplemented by reference TRBV2 and TRBJ2-7, the full variable domain reads EPEVTQTPSHQVTQMGQEVILRCVPISNHLYFYWYRQILGQKVEFLVSFYNNEISEKSEIFDDQFSVERPDGSNFTLKIRSTKLEDSAMYFCASAGGARYEQYFGPGTRLTVT.

This chain joins TRBV30 and TRBJ1-1; tentative D call: TRBD1 (6 bases). Trimming took 3 bases from V and 11 from J, leaving 19 bases between them. The CDR3 contains 13 residues. Germline CDR1 and CDR2: GTSNPN and SVGIG (reference sequence). CDR3 nucleotide sequence: TGTGCCTGGAGAGGGGGACCAAGCGGATGGGCTTTCTTT. This gives the protein CAWRGGPSGWAFF.

The J gene is TRBJ1-2, the V gene TRBV4-3; D is unclear. The CDR3 has 14 residues. CDR1 LGHNA and CDR2 YSLEER come from the germline V gene. V was trimmed by 3 bases and J by 5 bases, leaving 13 bases between them. The CDR3 nucleotides read TGCGCCAGCAGCCACGTAGGACGGGGATATGGCTACACCTTC. It encodes CASSHVGRGYGYTF.

The V gene is TRBV6-1, the J gene TRBJ1-4; D might be TRBD1 (5 bases). The germline V gene has CDR1 MNHNS and CDR2 SASEGT. The V gene lost 1 base and the J gene lost 11 bases, with 11 bases spanning the gap. CDR3 size: 13 residues. CDR3 region: CASSEVTSGKLFF. The CDR3 DNA sequence: TGTGCCAGCAGTGAAGTTACGTCAGGGAAACTGTTTTTT.

The chain combines TRBV7-2 with TRBJ1-2, with D possibly matching TRBD1 (5 bases). CDR3 length equals 15 residues. The germline V gene encodes CDR1 SGHTA and CDR2 FQGNSA. The V and J ends lost 5 bases and 4 bases respectively, with 17 bases between them. This chain's CDR3 is CASSPDGTPSYGYTF. The CDR3 DNA is TGTGCCAGCAGCCCGGACGGGACTCCGTCCTATGGCTACACCTTC.

This chain joins TRBV30 and TRBJ1-2; D might be TRBD1 (6 bases). Per germline, CDR1 GTSNPN and CDR2 SVGIG (reference sequence). V was cut by 4 bases and J by 5 bases, with 14 bases left in between. CDR3 length: 13 residues. CDR3 in DNA: TGTGCCTGGAAGCGGGACACAGGGTATGGCTACACCTTC. Residues: CAWKRDTGYGYTF.

The chain uses TRBV7-2 and TRBJ1-2; 12 bases agree with TRBD1. From germline, CDR1 is SGHTA and CDR2 FQGNSA. This CDR3 has 13 amino acids. The V gene end was trimmed by 5 bases and the J gene end by 8 bases; junction bases not matched to a gene: 3. The CDR3, as DNA: TGTGCCAGCAGCAGGGACAGGGGGCCAGGCTACACCTTC. Translated: CASSRDRGPGYTF. Variable domain in full (rest from reference TRBV7-2 and TRBJ1-2): GAGVSQSPSNKVTEKGKDVELRCDPISGHTALYWYRQSLGQGLEFLIYFQGNSAPDKSGLPSDRFSAERTGGSVSTLTIQRTQQEDSAVYLCASSRDRGPGYTFGSGTRLTVV.

This sequence joins TRBV14 and TRBJ2-3; no reliable D call. CDR1 and CDR2 (germline): SGHDN, FVKESK. Trimming took 4 bases from V and 8 from J, leaving 13 bases between them. The CDR3 sequence is 13 residues long. The CDR3 DNA reads TGTGCCAGCAGCCCCTCCCATTCCGGTACGCAGTATTTT. Translated: CASSPSHSGTQYF.

The chain links TRBV2 to TRBJ1-1; D is perhaps TRBD1 (5 bases). The CDR3 length is 13 residues. V lost 0 bases and J lost 9, with 11 bases in between. The germline CDR1 and CDR2 sequences are SNHLY and FYNNEI. CDR3 amino acids: CASSEAVRTKAFF. The CDR3 region has the DNA TGTGCCAGCAGTGAAGCGGTAAGGACAAAAGCTTTCTTT.

The chain recombines TRBV7-2 with TRBJ1-2; perhaps TRBD1 as D (6 bases). The CDR3 spans 14 residues. CDR1 and CDR2 (germline): SGHTA, FQGNSA. The germline V and J ends were trimmed by 5 bases and 8 bases, with 18 bases remaining between them. CDR3 DNA sequence: TGTGCCAGCAGCCCCCTGCAGGGGCGCGACGGCTACACCTTC. It translates to CASSPLQGRDGYTF.

This chain joins TRBV19 and TRBJ2-1, with D possibly being TRBD2 (5 bases). Trimming shortened V by 6 bases and J by 2 bases, and 20 bases separated the two germline ends. The CDR3 runs 17 residues. Per the germline V gene, CDR1 is LNHDA and CDR2 is SQIVND (reference sequence). CDR3 in amino acids: CASSRPGSSDPYNEQFF. The CDR3 bases are TGTGCCAGTAGCCGCCCGGGGTCTTCAGACCCCTACAATGAGCAGTTCTTC.

This chain connects TRBV10-3 to TRBJ2-7, with 7 bases that match TRBD2. V shed 8 bases and J 4 bases; nucleotides not matched to a gene: 14. CDR1 and CDR2 (germline): ENHRY, SYGVKD. CDR3 size: 15 residues. The CDR3 region has the DNA TGTGCCATCTCACGCCTGGGCGGGAGTTTGTACGAGCAGTACTTC. Translation gives CAISRLGGSLYEQYF.

In regard to this clone: One junction end disagrees with the germline gene, perhaps due to a read error. This chain connects TRBV7-7 to TRBJ2-5; TRBD1 matches 7 bases. This CDR3 has 15 amino acids. The germline CDR1 and CDR2 sequences are SSHAT and FNYEAQ (reference sequence). Written as DNA, the CDR3 is TGTGCTAGCAGCTTAGGCACAGGGGCTGCGGAGACCCAGTACTTC. Its translation: CASSLGTGAAETQYF.